These T cell receptor beta chains were read from a single sample in a study of pediatric ulcerative colitis. Assay: immunoSEQ multiplex PCR; the TCRdb copy retains only in-frame clones and omits some. The sample yields 55,000 to 75,000 clones, 86% seen once. The sequenced sample consisted of blood. All receptors derive from a boy between 10 and 17 years old with severe ulcerative colitis. CDR3s include the opening cysteine and the closing phenylalanine or tryptophan.

V gene,J gene,CDR3 protein
TRBV7-3,TRBJ2-3,CASSLVGSTDTQYF
TRBV6-1,TRBJ2-1,CASSELSNEQFF
TRBV6-1,TRBJ2-7,CASSEDTSGSYEQYF
TRBV21-1,TRBJ1-5,CASSNRGQRREGNQPQHF
TRBV4-1,TRBJ2-7,CASSQEVAEEPVSYEQYF
TRBV10-1,TRBJ2-4,CASSAWREGQLTTGPF
TRBV28,TRBJ1-2,CASSLGGTGEGYTF
TRBV13,TRBJ2-7,CASGTSYEQYF
TRBV20-1,TRBJ2-1,CSAQDYNEQFF
TRBV18,TRBJ1-2,CASSAGLDFGYTF
TRBV30,TRBJ1-1,CAWSPGVPEAFF
TRBV2,TRBJ2-4,CASSAPGGAKNIQYF
TRBV5-4,TRBJ1-1,CASSPRGAERGRTNTEAFF
TRBV28,TRBJ2-3,CASSFGGYTDTQYF
TRBV6-6,TRBJ2-1,CASSYMQMGQFF
TRBV25-1,TRBJ2-5,CASSDYVGGGGGETQYF
TRBV5-1,TRBJ2-2,CASAEDPPGELFF
TRBV15,TRBJ2-7,CATSTRGIGYEQYF
TRBV6-1,TRBJ1-2,CASSVSHNYGYTF
TRBV2,TRBJ2-2,CASKKQGAATGELFF
TRBV2,TRBJ2-4,CASSDNAEEWGKNIQYF
TRBV13,TRBJ2-5,CASSGTQGSETQYF
TRBV11-3,TRBJ2-1,CASSLGSRLAGMSYNEQFF
TRBV19,TRBJ2-1,CASSPDFGNEQFF
TRBV11-2,TRBJ2-2,CASSLTGELFF
TRBV13,TRBJ2-1,CASSHQREQFF
TRBV7-2,TRBJ1-3,CASSLRTAGNTIYF
TRBV7-3,TRBJ2-3,CASSTALGTDTQYF
TRBV5-6,TRBJ2-4,CASSRLAEKNIQYF
TRBV29-1,TRBJ1-2,CSVEDGWTNYGYTF
TRBV30,TRBJ2-3,CAWSQIRLDGTDTQYF
TRBV7-9,TRBJ2-5,CASSLSGRDQETQYF
TRBV27,TRBJ2-5,CASSPDQETQYF
TRBV19,TRBJ1-5,CASSYGTENQPQHF
TRBV11-2,TRBJ2-2,CASSFALATGELFF
TRBV20-1,TRBJ1-2,CSAGYGRGYTF
TRBV5-1,TRBJ2-5,CASSGQGETQYF
TRBV5-6,TRBJ2-3,CASRYDSGPSTDTQYF
TRBV4-2,TRBJ2-5,CASSPNSERETQYF
TRBV5-1,TRBJ2-3,CASSSGLAVRGADTQYF
TRBV7-2,TRBJ1-5,CASSPDGAQPQHF
TRBV5-4,TRBJ2-1,CASSLPGNEQFF
TRBV30,TRBJ1-1,CAWSVPLSVNTEAFF
TRBV4-1,TRBJ2-2,CASNWDVGTGELFF
TRBV29-1,TRBJ2-5,CSVRTGEETQYF
TRBV25-1,TRBJ2-1,CASSEAGVANEQFF
TRBV27,TRBJ2-7,CASSIGSSYEQYF
TRBV7-2,TRBJ2-1,CASSLILAGGPNEQFF
TRBV21-1,TRBJ1-2,CASSKSSLIGTGEGYTF
TRBV10-1,TRBJ2-2,CASSDSGNTNTGELFF
TRBV5-1,TRBJ2-5,CASSTGLAERETQYF
TRBV11-2,TRBJ2-5,CASSLVEHQETQYF
TRBV7-7,TRBJ1-5,CASSPASGTGEKGQPQHF
TRBV5-6,TRBJ2-4,CASSLASFFEKNIQYF
TRBV5-4,TRBJ2-7,CATGARHAGVADEQYF
TRBV19,TRBJ1-2,CASSIGPTSDGYTF
TRBV7-2,TRBJ2-5,CASSLDPGLAGGAQYF
TRBV25-1,TRBJ1-3,CASSSPGSSGNTIYF
TRBV6-1,TRBJ1-2,CASSEDSSYGYTF
TRBV7-8,TRBJ1-5,CASSALGQGTYSNQPQHF